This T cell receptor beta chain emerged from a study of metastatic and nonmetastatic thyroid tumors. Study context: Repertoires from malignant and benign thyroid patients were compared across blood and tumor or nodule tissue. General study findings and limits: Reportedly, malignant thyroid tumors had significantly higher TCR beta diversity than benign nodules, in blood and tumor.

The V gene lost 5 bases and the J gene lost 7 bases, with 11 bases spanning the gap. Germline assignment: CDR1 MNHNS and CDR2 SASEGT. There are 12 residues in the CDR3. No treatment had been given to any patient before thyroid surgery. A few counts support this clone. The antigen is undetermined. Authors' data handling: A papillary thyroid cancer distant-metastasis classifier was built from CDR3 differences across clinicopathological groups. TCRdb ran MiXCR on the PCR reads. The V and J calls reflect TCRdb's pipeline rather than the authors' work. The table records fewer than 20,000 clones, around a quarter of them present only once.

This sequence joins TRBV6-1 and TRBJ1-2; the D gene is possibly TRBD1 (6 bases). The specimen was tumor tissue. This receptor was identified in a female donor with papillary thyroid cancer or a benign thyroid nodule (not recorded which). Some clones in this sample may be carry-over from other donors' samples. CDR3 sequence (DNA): TGTGCCAGCAGTACAACAGGGTTTGGCTACACCTTC. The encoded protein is CASSTTGFGYTF.